The 30 T cell receptor beta chains listed next were all sequenced from one sample in a study of cytomegalovirus exposure and HLA in healthy donors. PCR involved 60 Vbeta and 13 Jbeta primers. This table comes from immunoSEQ multiplex PCR, and its TCRdb copy is limited to in-frame clones, with some not included. The table records around 150,000 clones, 70% to 80% of them present only once. The sample was PBMCs. Source of these receptors: a human donor in good health.

The chain recombines TRBV29-1 with TRBJ2-6; D possibly corresponds to TRBD2 (5 bases). This CDR3 region has 15 residues. Germline lookup yields CDR1 SQVTM and CDR2 ANQGSEA. V was trimmed by 4 bases and J by 0 bases, leaving 10 bases between them. CDR3 DNA sequence: TGCAGCGTTGGAACACGGGGCTCTGGGGCCAACGTCCTGACTTTC. This encodes CSVGTRGSGANVLTF.

J is TRBJ2-7 and V is TRBV18; TRBD1 matches at 10 bases. V lost 6 bases, J lost 5 bases, and 4 bases stayed unmatched. CDR1 KGHSH and CDR2 LQKENI come from the germline V gene. The CDR3 is 13 amino acids. The DNA for the CDR3 is TGTGCCAGCTCTCCAGGACAGGGGGACGAGCAGTACTTC. It yields the protein CASSPGQGDEQYF.

The chain employs TRBV29-1 and TRBJ2-1; D not resolved. In germline, CDR1 is SQVTM, CDR2 ANQGSEA. The CDR3 runs 12 residues. Trimming took 6 bases from V and 4 from J, leaving 10 bases between them. The CDR3 loop is CSVALSYNEQFF. The CDR3 DNA is TGCAGCGTCGCCCTATCTTACAATGAGCAGTTCTTC.

This clone was seen a few times. V is TRBV19 and J is TRBJ1-1, with TRBD1 identical over 9 bases. The CDR3 runs 15 residues. Germline trimming cut 6 bases from V and 0 bases from J; bases unmatched to any gene: 5. Per the germline V gene, CDR1 is LNHDA and CDR2 is SQIVND (reference sequence). Here the CDR3 DNA reads TGTGCCAGTAGCCCGGGACAGGGAATGAACACTGAAGCTTTCTTT. Translation: CASSPGQGMNTEAFF.

V gene TRBV5-1 combines with J gene TRBJ1-2, with D possibly being TRBD1 (5 bases). This CDR3 has 15 residues. Germline lookup yields CDR1 SGHRS and CDR2 YFSETQ. Trimming shortened V by 4 bases and J by 1 base, and 14 bases separated the two germline ends. CDR3: CASSLSDTYNYGYTF. Here the CDR3 DNA reads TGCGCCAGCAGCCTCTCGGACACTTATAACTATGGCTACACCTTC.

The rearrangement joins TRBV7-9 to TRBJ1-1; D uncertain. The germline V gene has CDR1 SEHNR and CDR2 FQNEAQ (reference sequence). Deletions cut 8 bases from V and 4 bases from J, with 14 bases between. This CDR3 comprises 13 residues. The CDR3 reads CASQAARGTEAFF. The CDR3 region has the DNA TGTGCCAGCCAAGCTGCCCGGGGCACTGAAGCTTTCTTT.

The chain is built from TRBV27 and TRBJ2-1; D is possibly TRBD2 (6 bases). CDR3 length: 16 residues. V gave up 6 bases and J gave up 0 bases, with 15 bases separating them. In germline, CDR1 is MNHEY, CDR2 SMNVEV (reference sequence). CDR3 DNA sequence: TGTGCCAGCAGCCGATTAGCGACTAGCTCCTACAATGAGCAGTTCTTC. Protein sequence: CASSRLATSSYNEQFF.

This CDR3 reads CASSLLWAGGIGGYTF. CDR3 DNA: TGTGCCAGCAGTTTATTGTGGGCAGGGGGTATTGGTGGCTACACCTTC. The chain joins TRBV27 to TRBJ1-2, with 7 bases matching TRBD1. The J segment lost 7 bases and the V segment lost 1 base, leaving 12 bases of the junction unmatched. Germline values: CDR1 MNHEY, CDR2 SMNVEV (reference sequence). The CDR3 is 16 residues long.

V usage is TRBV19 and J usage is TRBJ2-3; 10 bases align to TRBD2. Germline CDR1 reads LNHDA; CDR2 reads SQIVND (reference sequence). This CDR3 is 13 amino acids long. After removal of 4 bases from V and 8 bases from J, the junction contained 3 bases not matched to a gene. CDR3 sequence reads: CASSSLAGATQYF. Here the CDR3 DNA reads TGTGCCAGTAGTAGTCTAGCGGGGGCTACGCAGTATTTT.

Points on this clone: Other DNA sequences in this sample translate to the same CDR3. The chain combines TRBV19 with TRBJ1-5; tentatively, D is TRBD1 (5 bases). The V gene's germline CDR1 is LNHDA and CDR2 SQIVND (reference sequence). The CDR3 sequence is 13 residues long. The V and J ends lost 6 bases and 4 bases respectively, with 10 bases between them. For the CDR3, the DNA is TGTGCCAGTAGGGGGGGGAGTAATCAGCCCCAGCATTTT. Amino acid sequence: CASRGGSNQPQHF.

The rearrangement uses TRBV5-4 and TRBJ2-1; the match to TRBD1 covers 7 bases. The CDR3 extends over 17 amino acids. The J segment lost 1 base and the V segment lost 3 bases, leaving 10 bases of the junction unmatched. CDR1 is SGHNT and CDR2 is YYREEE in the germline V gene (reference sequence). The DNA of the CDR3 is TGTGCCAGCAGCTCTTCCGGGACAGCCTTTTCCTACAATGAGCAGTTCTTC. This sequence encodes CASSSSGTAFSYNEQFF.

The chain joins TRBV28 to TRBJ2-5; 8 bases are a match to TRBD1. This CDR3 comprises 14 residues. The germline V gene encodes CDR1 MDHEN and CDR2 SYDVKM. J gave up 5 bases and V 6 bases, and 8 bases lay outside the gene matches. CDR3 sequence (DNA): TGTGCCAGCAGATACCAGGGGGCGGTGGAGACCCAGTACTTC. Encoded protein: CASRYQGAVETQYF.

The rearrangement links TRBV27 to TRBJ1-1; TRBD1 is a possible D gene (5 bases). Germline CDR1 MNHEY, CDR2 SMNVEV (reference sequence). Deletions cut 7 bases from V and 4 bases from J, with 10 bases between. The CDR3 is 12 amino acids. DNA for the CDR3: TGTGCCAGCACCGCGGGGGGCACTGAAGCTTTCTTT. It specifies CASTAGGTEAFF.

The chain joins TRBV19 to TRBJ2-3, with 7 bases that match TRBD1. Trimming at V came to 5 bases and at J to 3 bases, leaving 17 bases not matched to a gene. Germline V CDR1 and CDR2: LNHDA, SQIVND (reference sequence). The length of the CDR3 is 18 residues. The CDR3 nucleotides are TGTGCCAGTAGTCGACAGGGCTTTTCCGCCCATGGAACAGATACGCAGTATTTT. Protein: CASSRQGFSAHGTDTQYF. The complete variable domain, with remaining parts taken from reference TRBV19 and TRBJ2-3, reads DGGITQSPKYLFRKEGQNVTLSCEQNLNHDAMYWYRQDPGQGLRLIYYSQIVNDFQKGDIAEGYSVSREKKESFPLTVTSAQKNPTAFYLCASSRQGFSAHGTDTQYFGPGTRLTVL.

The chain couples TRBV25-1 to TRBJ2-5; D is undetermined. V lost 0 bases and J 4 bases, leaving 15 bases between the germline ends. The length of the CDR3 is 16 residues. From germline, CDR1 is MGHDK and CDR2 SYGVNS. In DNA, the CDR3 is TGTGCCAGCAGTGAATATCGATCGCCAGGATCAGAGACCCAGTACTTC. Translated, it gives CASSEYRSPGSETQYF.

The V call is TRBV4-1, the J call TRBJ1-4, with 7 nucleotides matching TRBD1. Germline V gene data show CDR1 as MGHRA and CDR2 as YSYEKL. The CDR3 is 14 amino acids. V shed 4 bases, J shed 13 bases, and the junction held 12 bases outside the gene matches. In DNA, the CDR3 is TGCGCCAGCAGCCGGGACAGAGGGCTTCCGAGACTGTTTTTT. Residues: CASSRDRGLPRLFF.

The CDR3 sequence is CASSLRAGGSPGELFF. CDR3 bases: TGTGCCAGCAGCTTAAGGGCGGGAGGATCTCCCGGGGAGCTGTTTTTT. V usage is TRBV7-3 and J usage is TRBJ2-2; 8 bases map to TRBD2. The CDR3 totals 16 residues. Trimming cost V 1 base and J 6 bases; bases outside gene matches: 7. CDR1 SGHTA and CDR2 FQGTGA come from the germline V gene.

V gene TRBV7-9 combines with J gene TRBJ2-1; D is ambiguous. CDR3 length: 15 residues. V was shortened by 1 base and J by 10 bases, with 17 bases between the two germline ends. Per germline, CDR1 SEHNR and CDR2 FQNEAQ (reference sequence). CDR3 coding DNA: TGTGCCAGCAGCTTAGAGTCTCCCGGCGGTCGGGAGCAGTTCTTC. Protein sequence: CASSLESPGGREQFF.

The CDR3 reads CASSPGLYEQYF. In DNA form, the CDR3 reads TGTGCCAGTAGTCCGGGACTTTACGAGCAGTACTTC. The chain has TRBV19 and TRBJ2-7; maybe TRBD2 (6 bases). The germline V gene has CDR1 LNHDA and CDR2 SQIVND (reference sequence). The CDR3 extends over 12 amino acids. V was clipped by 5 bases and J by 4 bases, with 9 bases between them.

The CDR3 DNA is TGTGCCAGCAGTCCTGGACTAGCGGGATATAATGAGCAGTTCTTC. Translated: CASSPGLAGYNEQFF. The chain links TRBV7-2 to TRBJ2-1; 12 nucleotides agree with TRBD2. The V gene's germline CDR1 is SGHTA and CDR2 FQGNSA. With 6 bases clipped from V and 7 bases from J, the junction kept 7 bases outside the gene matches. The CDR3 consists of 15 residues.

The CDR3 spells CASSELITGELFF. In DNA, the CDR3 is TGTGCCAGCAGTGAACTAATCACCGGGGAGCTGTTTTTT. The chain has TRBV25-1 and TRBJ2-2; D remains ambiguous. The CDR3 runs 13 residues. V lost 2 bases and J 4 bases, leaving 5 bases between the germline ends. Per germline, CDR1 MGHDK and CDR2 SYGVNS.

This chain uses TRBV6-1 with TRBJ1-3; 7 nucleotides line up with TRBD1. The germline V gene encodes CDR1 MNHNS and CDR2 SASEGT. The CDR3 extends over 16 amino acids. With V trimmed by 4 bases and J by 1 base, 7 bases remained unmatched. Here the CDR3 reads CASSVKGAPSGNTIYF. Here the CDR3 DNA reads TGTGCCAGCAGTGTGAAGGGGGCCCCTTCTGGAAACACCATATATTTT.

In regard to this clone: The same CDR3 arises from other DNA sequences in this sample as well. The rearrangement links TRBV5-1 to TRBJ1-2, with a weak D call TRBD1 (6 bases). Germline assignment: CDR1 SGHRS and CDR2 YFSETQ. Trimming removed 2 bases from V and 4 bases from J, with 12 bases in between. The CDR3 runs 14 residues. The CDR3 here is CASSFRGEGYGYTF. DNA for the CDR3: TGCGCCAGCAGCTTCAGGGGAGAGGGCTATGGCTACACCTTC.

V is TRBV4-2 and J is TRBJ1-2; tentatively, D is TRBD1 (6 bases). Trimming removed 0 bases from V and 7 bases from J, with 24 bases in between. CDR1 is LGHNA, CDR2 YNFKEQ, per germline. This CDR3 has 18 amino acids. The chain's CDR3 is CASSQDPAGVKFPGGYTF. For the CDR3, the DNA is TGTGCCAGCAGCCAAGATCCCGCAGGGGTCAAGTTCCCGGGTGGCTACACCTTC.

This clone was found a few times. This CDR3 is CASSLLDQPQHF. Written as DNA, the CDR3 is TGTGCCAGCAGCTTGCTAGATCAGCCCCAGCATTTT. V gene TRBV5-6 combines with J gene TRBJ1-5; D remains unclear. The CDR3 is made up of 12 amino acids. Trimming removed 1 base from V and 5 bases from J, with 4 bases in between. Germline values: CDR1 SGHDT, CDR2 YYEEEE.

The V gene is TRBV5-1, the J gene TRBJ2-7, with D possibly TRBD1 on 5 matching bases. Germline V gene data show CDR1 as SGHRS and CDR2 as YFSETQ. This CDR3 spans 14 amino acids. V was cut by 4 bases and J by 5 bases, with 16 bases left in between. This CDR3 reads CASSPPRQPHEQYF. CDR3 coding DNA: TGCGCCAGCAGCCCCCCTCGACAGCCTCACGAGCAGTACTTC.

V and J are TRBV7-2 and TRBJ2-7; D gene ambiguous. Trimming stripped 5 bases from V and 0 bases from J, with 14 bases between. The CDR3 is 15 amino acids. Germline V gene data show CDR1 as SGHTA and CDR2 as FQGNSA. The CDR3 coding sequence is TGTGCCAGCAGCATGTATACAGTTAGCTCCTACGAGCAGTACTTC. It yields the protein CASSMYTVSSYEQYF.

This chain links TRBV18 with TRBJ1-3; 8 bases match TRBD1. With V trimmed by 6 bases and J by 0 bases, 16 bases remained unmatched. Germline assignment: CDR1 KGHSH and CDR2 LQKENI. This CDR3 region has 19 residues. The CDR3 here is CASSPFLRGPTASGNTIYF. The CDR3 DNA is TGTGCCAGCTCTCCATTCCTCAGGGGGCCAACGGCCTCTGGAAACACCATATATTTT.

The rearrangement joins TRBV18 to TRBJ1-2, with D tentatively TRBD1 (6 bases). The germline V gene has CDR1 KGHSH and CDR2 LQKENI. V gave up 0 bases and J gave up 7 bases, with 15 bases separating them. This CDR3 comprises 15 residues. DNA of the CDR3: TGTGCCAGCTCACCACCCCGCAGGGGCGGAGGTGGCTACACCTTC. Its translation: CASSPPRRGGGGYTF. Full variable domain (missing parts from reference TRBV18 and TRBJ1-2): NAGVMQNPRHLVRRRGQEARLRCSPMKGHSHVYWYRQLPEEGLKFMVYLQKENIIDESGMPKERFSAEFPKEGPSILRIQQVVRGDSAAYFCASSPPRRGGGGYTFGSGTRLTVV.

Only one count was recorded for this clone. The chain couples TRBV15 to TRBJ1-2, with D possibly being TRBD1 (5 bases). CDR3 length equals 13 residues. Per the germline V gene, CDR1 is LNHNV and CDR2 is YYDKDF (reference sequence). Trimming pared 5 bases from V and 6 bases from J, leaving 13 bases between. CDR3 nucleotides: TGTGCCACCAGCGTAGGGAGGGGTCATGGCTACACCTTC. It encodes CATSVGRGHGYTF.